This T cell receptor (beta chain) was sequenced in a study of response to subunit inactivated influenza vaccine. Overall study findings and caveats: The authors offered the suggestion that each seasonal influenza vaccination recruits few new T cells.

Using its own MiXCR run on the RT-PCR reads, TCRdb lists one record per CDR3 protein. This sample has hundreds of thousands of distinct CDR3 sequences; 12% to 15% occur once, and the top ten carry roughly 7.6%. In the case of this clonotype: Its antigen is undetermined.

This receptor was identified in a man in his forties or fifties who received an inactivated influenza vaccine. Sequencing used PBMCs from blood, obtained roughly 2 weeks before vaccination.

The CDR3 reads CATSELGGGRLETQYF. The CDR3 DNA sequence: TGTGCCACCAGTGAACTAGGGGGGGGGAGGTTGGAGACCCAGTACTTC. The V call is TRBV24-1, the J call TRBJ2-5; D is possibly TRBD2 (7 bases). Trimming pared 4 bases from V and 5 bases from J, leaving 19 bases between. The CDR3 consists of 16 residues. Germline V gene data show CDR1 as KGHDR and CDR2 as SFDVKD.